The following is a TCR beta chain sequence with its context. Its target is not known. This entry is derived from a study of cytomegalovirus exposure and HLA in healthy donors. PCR primers comprised 60 Vbeta and 13 Jbeta primers. Clones were read by immunoSEQ multiplex PCR, and TCRdb kept only the in-frame ones, dropping some. The data show around 180,000 clones, roughly 83% seen once. The CDR3 contains 17 residues. V shed 1 base, J shed 8 bases, and the junction held 12 bases outside the gene matches. The germline CDR1 and CDR2 sequences are LGHNT and FRNRAP. Broader study findings: A few CMV-associated chains were confirmed in vitro to be specific for CMV antigens. In a later analysis, the majority of CMV-associated beta chains seemingly showed HLA restriction. The authors judged a highly shared variant cluster likely a sequencing artifact.

This chain connects TRBV12-5 to TRBJ2-2, with 8 bases matching TRBD1. The clonotype was recovered from a boy aged 2 to 9 in good health and CMV-seronegative. The specimen was PBMCs. For the CDR3, the DNA is TGTGCTAGTGGTTTGGAACGGACAGGGAGCGGCAAGGGGGAGCTGTTTTTT. It is translated as CASGLERTGSGKGELFF.